This TCR beta chain was identified in a study of control samples from healthy donors and cancer patients (dated by TCRdb to the early 2020s). The CDR3 goes from the cysteine to the phenylalanine over 16 residues. The sequence is cut down to CDR3 DNA, 48 bases in frame from base 1. Taken from the germline V gene (reference sequence), the CDR1 and CDR2 loops are SGHKS and YYEKEE. For this chain, trimming is 4 bases at the V end and 6 bases at the J end, and the number of junction bases without a gene match is 9. The library was obtained by the immunoSEQ multiplex PCR assay. This immuneACCESS table, as held by TCRdb, lists in-frame sequences with V and J called but not all clones. Of the missing ones, under half trace to an unresolved V gene in checked studies; the others have no known cause. For this sample there are 110,000 to 150,000 clones; 75% to 90% appear just once. 4.9% of the sample comes from the top ten.

Comments on this clone: Its antigen remains unidentified. The sample holds no much larger clone one base away, and base qualities are not on file.

This receptor chain uses TRBV5-5 and TRBJ2-7, with 14 middle bases fitting TRBD2. Specimen: blood. This receptor was identified in a young man in good health. The nucleotide sequence is given as TGTGCCAGCAGCCTTCGAGGGGGACTAGCGGGAGCCGAGCAGTACTTC. Its protein reads: CASSLRGGLAGAEQYF.